This T cell receptor beta chain was captured by sequencing in a study of long-term antiretroviral therapy in people with HIV. Participants living with HIV all received treatment in the United States. This clone was found once. No antigen is known for it. The CDR3 loop spans 14 amino acids. The V gene's germline CDR1 is SGHRS and CDR2 YFSETQ. V lost 3 bases and J lost 0, with 9 bases in between. The authors ran the immunoSEQ assay, v3.0, at survey level. Sequencing was performed with immunoSEQ multiplex PCR; in TCRdb, only in-frame clones are kept and a portion is missing. Found here are about 22,000 clones, around 83% of them singletons; the top ten hold approximately 4.6%. Notes on the study in general: Collection spanned 2004 to 2017; ART regimens may be less effective than current ones. CDR3 lengths in HIV samples spanned a narrower range than controls.

This clonotype was obtained from a man in his fifties or sixties with HIV. Sequences were derived from unsorted PBMCs, sampled 1.3 years after starting antiretroviral therapy. The chain recombines TRBV5-1 with TRBJ1-2; the D is unclear. CDR3 sequence reads: CASSSWGSNYGYTF. CDR3 DNA sequence: TGCGCCAGCAGCTCGTGGGGATCTAACTATGGCTACACCTTC.